The 15 T cell receptor beta chains presented below share a single source sample, sequenced in a study of T cells in Graves' hyperthyroidism and ophthalmopathy. RNA transcripts yielded amplified TCR beta CDR3 regions. In the first-round RT-PCR of the TCR CDR3, the HTBI primer set was used. TCRdb reprocessed the multiplex PCR reads via MiXCR and lists one record per CDR3 protein. The sample lists some 300,000 distinct CDR3 sequences, 10% to 15% seen once, with roughly 8.5% in the top ten. The sample was blood. All receptors come from a woman younger than 45 with Graves' hyperthyroidism that later progressed to Graves' ophthalmopathy.

This clonotype has ten or more counts. The genes are TRBV20-1 and TRBJ2-1; D is undetermined. Germline lookup yields CDR1 DFQATT and CDR2 SNEGSKA (reference sequence). Trimming cost V 5 bases and J 2 bases, with 10 bases left between them. The CDR3 spans 13 residues. CDR3 loop: CSAPLVPYNEQFF. CDR3 sequence (DNA): TGCAGTGCTCCCCTTGTGCCCTACAATGAGCAGTTCTTC.

This clonotype showed up many times. The V gene is TRBV30, the J gene TRBJ1-5; D uncertain. The CDR3 spans 13 residues. V lost 2 bases and J lost 1, with 6 bases in between. Per the germline V gene, CDR1 is GTSNPN and CDR2 is SVGIG (reference sequence). CDR3 bases: TGTGCCTGGAGTCCGGGGAGCAATCAGCCCCAGCATTTT. Its protein product is CAWSPGSNQPQHF.

Ten or more counts support this clonotype. V gene TRBV15 combines with J gene TRBJ1-1; D call uncertain. Per germline, CDR1 LNHNV and CDR2 YYDKDF (reference sequence). V gave up 5 bases and J gave up 4 bases, with 11 bases separating them. There are 13 residues in the CDR3. The CDR3 sequence is CATSLRGPTEAFF. CDR3 nucleotide sequence: TGTGCCACCAGCCTCCGAGGGCCCACTGAAGCTTTCTTT.

This clonotype was counted a few times. CDR3 protein: CASSDLESGRAYNEQFF. In DNA form, the CDR3 reads TGCGCCAGCAGCGACCTTGAAAGCGGGAGGGCCTACAATGAGCAGTTCTTC. This sequence joins TRBV4-1 and TRBJ2-1; 10 bases line up with TRBD2. Germline CDR1 is MGHRA and CDR2 is YSYEKL. The CDR3 loop spans 17 amino acids. Losses at the gene ends were 5 bases for V and 2 bases for J; bases not matched to a gene: 9.

The chain carries TRBV4-2 and TRBJ2-7; D not resolved. V was clipped by 3 bases and J by 4 bases, with 13 bases between them. Germline lookup yields CDR1 LGHNA and CDR2 YNFKEQ. The CDR3 runs to 14 residues. In nucleotides, the CDR3 is TGTGCCAGCAGCCAGCAAAGTTACCCATACGAGCAGTACTTC. It translates to CASSQQSYPYEQYF.

The sample holds one count of this clonotype. This may be a read error: a much more frequent sequence differs by one nucleotide. The CDR3 DNA follows: TGTGCCAGCAGCCCAACAGGGGGCCAGTACGGCGAGCAGTACTTC. Translating gives CASSPTGGQYGEQYF. The chain employs TRBV7-9 and TRBJ2-7; 9 positions agree with TRBD1. The germline CDR1 and CDR2 sequences are SEHNR and FQNEAQ (reference sequence). Trimming at V came to 5 bases and at J to 6 bases, leaving 11 bases not matched to a gene. The CDR3 runs 15 residues.

V gene TRBV14 combines with J gene TRBJ2-1, with a tentative D call TRBD1 (5 bases). The germline V and J ends were trimmed by 0 bases and 9 bases, with 15 bases remaining between them. This CDR3 contains 15 residues. CDR1 is SGHDN and CDR2 is FVKESK in the germline V gene. CDR3 coding DNA: TGTGCCAGCAGCCAAGATAGTCAGGGTCTGCGTGAGCAGTTCTTC. This codes for CASSQDSQGLREQFF.

This clonotype appeared many times. The V gene is TRBV2, the J gene TRBJ1-2; possible D gene TRBD1, 6 bases. V was pared by 4 bases and J by 6 bases, with 15 bases between. CDR1 SNHLY and CDR2 FYNNEI come from the germline V gene. The CDR3 extends over 14 amino acids. CDR3 amino acids: CASSAPGASDGYTF. Here the CDR3 DNA reads TGTGCCAGCAGTGCTCCAGGGGCCTCCGATGGCTACACCTTC.

This clonotype was recorded many times. This chain uses TRBV12-3 or TRBV12-4 with TRBJ2-7; D not certain. The CDR3 loop spans 13 amino acids. V was cut by 1 base and J by 0 bases, with 4 bases left in between. This chain's CDR3 is CASSLDHSYEQYF. The CDR3 nucleotides are TGTGCCAGCAGTTTAGACCACTCCTACGAGCAGTACTTC.

This clonotype has ten or more counts. This chain links TRBV30 with TRBJ2-7, with D perhaps matching TRBD2 (6 bases). V was clipped by 2 bases and J by 4 bases, with 9 bases between them. This CDR3 has 12 residues. Germline V lookup: CDR1 GTSNPN, CDR2 SVGIG (reference sequence). CDR3 sequence (DNA): TGTGCCTGGAGTCTTAGCGGTTACGAGCAGTACTTC. Protein product: CAWSLSGYEQYF.

This clonotype was found many times. The rearrangement joins TRBV6-2 or TRBV6-3 to TRBJ2-7; D remains ambiguous. Germline CDR1 is MNHEY and CDR2 is SVGEGT. CDR3 length: 13 amino acids. V gave up 5 bases and J gave up 3 bases, with 11 bases separating them. In DNA, the CDR3 is TGTGCCAGCAGTCGTAGTCTTAACTACGAGCAGTACTTC. Translated, it gives CASSRSLNYEQYF.

Regarding this clonotype: This may come from a read error, since a much larger clone is one base off. The chain uses TRBV10-3 and TRBJ2-5; D gene ambiguous. The CDR3 is 15 amino acids. Germline loops: CDR1 ENHRY, CDR2 SYGVKD. CDR3 sequence reads: CAISEGRQRQVTQYF. The CDR3 DNA is TGTGCCATCAGTGAAGGTCGGCAGCGCCAAGTGACCCAGTACTTC.

Ten or more counts support this clonotype. The chain joins TRBV12-3 or TRBV12-4 to TRBJ2-3, with TRBD2 matching 8 bases. The CDR3 extends over 14 amino acids. Losses at the gene ends were 4 bases for V and 6 bases for J; bases not matched to a gene: 6. CDR3 nucleotide sequence: TGTGCCAGCAGTTCGGCAGCGGGAGATGATACGCAGTATTTT. This gives the protein CASSSAAGDDTQYF.

To note about this clonotype: With a much larger clone just one base away, this may be a read error. The chain uses TRBV7-2 and TRBJ1-1, with a weak D call TRBD1 (6 bases). Germline V lookup: CDR1 SGHTA, CDR2 FQGNSA. V gave up 2 bases and J gave up 5 bases, with 21 bases separating them. CDR3 length equals 17 residues. The CDR3: CASSLMEGRGARTEAFF. The CDR3 DNA reads as TGTGCCAGCAGCTTAATGGAGGGACGGGGGGCTCGGACTGAAGCTTTCTTT.

Ten or more counts support this clonotype. The chain combines TRBV6-1 with TRBJ1-1; D remains unclear. Germline V gene lookup returns CDR1 MNHNS and CDR2 SASEGT. This CDR3 is built from 11 residues. The V and J ends lost 7 bases and 4 bases respectively, with 7 bases between them. Written as DNA, the CDR3 is TGTGCCAGCACCCGGGGCACTGAAGCTTTCTTT. This encodes CASTRGTEAFF.